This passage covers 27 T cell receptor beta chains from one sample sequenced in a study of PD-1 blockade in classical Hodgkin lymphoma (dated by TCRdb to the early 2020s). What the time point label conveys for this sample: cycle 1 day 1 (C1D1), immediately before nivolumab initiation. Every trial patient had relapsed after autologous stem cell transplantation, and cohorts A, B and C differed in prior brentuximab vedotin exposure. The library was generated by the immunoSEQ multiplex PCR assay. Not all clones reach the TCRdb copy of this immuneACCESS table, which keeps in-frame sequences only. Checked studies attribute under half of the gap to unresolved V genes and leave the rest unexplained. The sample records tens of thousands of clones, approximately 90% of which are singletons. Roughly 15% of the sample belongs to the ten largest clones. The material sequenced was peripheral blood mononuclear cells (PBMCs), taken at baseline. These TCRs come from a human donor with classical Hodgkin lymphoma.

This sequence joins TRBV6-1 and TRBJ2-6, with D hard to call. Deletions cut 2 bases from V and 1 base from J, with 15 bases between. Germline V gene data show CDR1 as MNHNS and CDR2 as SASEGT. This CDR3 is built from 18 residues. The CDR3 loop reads CASSESDSVTSGANVLTF. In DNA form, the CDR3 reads TGTGCCAGCAGTGAATCTGACTCCGTCACATCTGGGGCCAACGTCCTGACTTTC.

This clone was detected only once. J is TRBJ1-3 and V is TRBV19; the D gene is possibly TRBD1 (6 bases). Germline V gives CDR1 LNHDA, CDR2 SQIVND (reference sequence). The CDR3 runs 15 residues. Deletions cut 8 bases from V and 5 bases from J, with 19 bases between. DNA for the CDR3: TGTGCCAGTGCTTTGGGGGCGCTTGTAAGAAACACCATATATTTT. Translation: CASALGALVRNTIYF.

CDR3 residues: CASTDSTGELFF. In DNA, the CDR3 is TGCGCCAGCACGGACAGCACCGGGGAGCTGTTTTTT. This chain joins TRBV5-1 and TRBJ2-2; D possibly corresponds to TRBD1 (6 bases). The CDR3 has 12 amino acids. The V end was cut by 6 bases, the J end by 4 bases, with 7 bases between. CDR1 is SGHRS and CDR2 is YFSETQ in the germline V gene.

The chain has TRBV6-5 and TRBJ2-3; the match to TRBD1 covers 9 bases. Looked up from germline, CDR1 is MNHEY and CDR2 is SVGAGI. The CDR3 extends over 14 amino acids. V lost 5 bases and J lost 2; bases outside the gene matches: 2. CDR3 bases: TGTGCCAGCAGTCTACAGGGGGCCACAGATACGCAGTATTTT. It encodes CASSLQGATDTQYF.

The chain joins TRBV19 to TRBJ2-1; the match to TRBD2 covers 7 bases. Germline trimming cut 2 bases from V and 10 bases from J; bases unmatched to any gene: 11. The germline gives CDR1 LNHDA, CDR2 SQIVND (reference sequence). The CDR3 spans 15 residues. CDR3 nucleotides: TGTGCCAGTAGTATAAGTACCCTAGCGGCGTGGGAGCAGTTCTTC. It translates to CASSISTLAAWEQFF.

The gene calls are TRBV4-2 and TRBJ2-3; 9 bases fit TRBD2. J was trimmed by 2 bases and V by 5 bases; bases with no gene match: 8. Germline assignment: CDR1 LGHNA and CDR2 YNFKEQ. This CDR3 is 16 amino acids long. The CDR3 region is CASSLRLAASTDTQYF. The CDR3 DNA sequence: TGTGCCAGCAGCTTACGACTAGCGGCGTCCACAGATACGCAGTATTTT.

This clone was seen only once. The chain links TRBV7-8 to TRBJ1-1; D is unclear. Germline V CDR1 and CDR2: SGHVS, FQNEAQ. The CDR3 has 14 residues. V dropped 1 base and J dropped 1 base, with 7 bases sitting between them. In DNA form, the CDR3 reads TGTGCCAGCAGCTTAGAGCCAGGGAACACTGAAGCTTTCTTT. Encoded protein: CASSLEPGNTEAFF.

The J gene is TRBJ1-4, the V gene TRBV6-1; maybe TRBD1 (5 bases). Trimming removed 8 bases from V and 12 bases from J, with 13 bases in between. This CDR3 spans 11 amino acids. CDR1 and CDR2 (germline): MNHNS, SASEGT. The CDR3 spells CASLWGIELFF. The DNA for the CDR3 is TGTGCCAGCCTCTGGGGGATCGAACTGTTTTTT.

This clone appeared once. The CDR3 loop reads CASSYPGEKQYF. DNA for the CDR3: TGTGCCAGCAGTTATCCAGGGGAGAAACAGTACTTC. The rearrangement joins TRBV27 to TRBJ2-7; tentatively, D is TRBD1 (6 bases). This CDR3 has 12 residues. V was cut by 4 bases and J by 10 bases, with 14 bases left in between. Germline CDR1 reads MNHEY; CDR2 reads SMNVEV (reference sequence).

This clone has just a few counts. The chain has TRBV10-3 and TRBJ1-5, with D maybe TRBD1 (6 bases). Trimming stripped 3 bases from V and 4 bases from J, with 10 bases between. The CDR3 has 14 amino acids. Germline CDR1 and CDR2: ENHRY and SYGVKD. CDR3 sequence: CAISDSRGNQPQHF. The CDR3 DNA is TGTGCCATCAGTGACTCCAGGGGTAATCAGCCCCAGCATTTT.

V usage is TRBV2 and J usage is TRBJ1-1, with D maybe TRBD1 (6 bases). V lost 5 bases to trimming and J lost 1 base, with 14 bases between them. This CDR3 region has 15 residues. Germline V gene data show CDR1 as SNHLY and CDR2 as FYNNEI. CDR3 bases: TGTGCCAGCAGTTACACTCGGACAGAGAACACTGAAGCTTTCTTT. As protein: CASSYTRTENTEAFF.

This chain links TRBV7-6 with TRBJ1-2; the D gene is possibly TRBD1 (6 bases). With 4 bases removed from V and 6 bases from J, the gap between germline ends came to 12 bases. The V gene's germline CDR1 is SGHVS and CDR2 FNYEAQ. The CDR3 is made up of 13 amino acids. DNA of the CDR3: TGTGCCAGCAGCTCAGGGAGGGGGGATGGCTACACCTTC. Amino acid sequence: CASSSGRGDGYTF.

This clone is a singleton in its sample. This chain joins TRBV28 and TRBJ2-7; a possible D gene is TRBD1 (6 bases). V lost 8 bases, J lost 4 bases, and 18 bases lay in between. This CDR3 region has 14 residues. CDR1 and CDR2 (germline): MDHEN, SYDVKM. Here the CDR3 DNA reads TGTGCCAGCGTCGACAGGTTCTGGGAATACGAGCAGTACTTC. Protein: CASVDRFWEYEQYF.

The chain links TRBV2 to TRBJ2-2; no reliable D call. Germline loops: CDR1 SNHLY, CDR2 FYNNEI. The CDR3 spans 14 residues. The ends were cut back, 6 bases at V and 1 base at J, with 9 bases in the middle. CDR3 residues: CASRKTENTGELFF. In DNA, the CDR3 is TGTGCCAGCAGGAAGACGGAGAACACCGGGGAGCTGTTTTTT.

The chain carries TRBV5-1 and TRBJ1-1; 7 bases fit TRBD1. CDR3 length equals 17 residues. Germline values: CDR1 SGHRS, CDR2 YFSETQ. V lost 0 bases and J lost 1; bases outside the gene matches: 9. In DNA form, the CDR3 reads TGCGCCAGCAGCTTGGGCTACAGGGGTGTGGGGAACACTGAAGCTTTCTTT. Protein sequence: CASSLGYRGVGNTEAFF.

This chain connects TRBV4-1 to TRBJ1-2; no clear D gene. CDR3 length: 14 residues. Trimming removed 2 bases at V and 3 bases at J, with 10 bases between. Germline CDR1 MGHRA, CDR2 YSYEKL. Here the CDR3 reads CASSQPDGYYGYTF. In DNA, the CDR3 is TGCGCCAGCAGCCAACCGGACGGCTACTATGGCTACACCTTC.

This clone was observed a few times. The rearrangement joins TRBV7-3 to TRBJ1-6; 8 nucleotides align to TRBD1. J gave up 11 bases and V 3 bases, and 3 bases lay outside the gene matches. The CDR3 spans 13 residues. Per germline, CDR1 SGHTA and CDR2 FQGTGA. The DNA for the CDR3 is TGTGCCAGCAGCTTGACAGGGGCCCCACCCCTCCACTTT. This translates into CASSLTGAPPLHF.

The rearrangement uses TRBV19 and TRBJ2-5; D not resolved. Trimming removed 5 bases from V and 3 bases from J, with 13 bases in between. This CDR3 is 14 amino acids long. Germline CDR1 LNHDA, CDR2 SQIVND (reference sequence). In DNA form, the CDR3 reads TGTGCCAGTAGTCTCGTCCACTTGGAAGAGACCCAGTACTTC. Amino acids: CASSLVHLEETQYF.

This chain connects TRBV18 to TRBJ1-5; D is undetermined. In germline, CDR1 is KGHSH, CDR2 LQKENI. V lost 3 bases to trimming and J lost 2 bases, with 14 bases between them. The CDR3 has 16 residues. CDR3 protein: CASSPNPGLGNQPQHF. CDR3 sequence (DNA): TGTGCCAGCTCACCTAATCCAGGATTAGGCAATCAGCCCCAGCATTTT.

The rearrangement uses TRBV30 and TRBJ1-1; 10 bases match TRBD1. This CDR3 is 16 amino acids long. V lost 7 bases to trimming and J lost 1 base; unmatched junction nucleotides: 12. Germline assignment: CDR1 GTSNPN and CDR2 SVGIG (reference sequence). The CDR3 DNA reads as TGTGCCTTTCTTTGGGGACAGGGGCTCTGGAACACTGAAGCTTTCTTT. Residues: CAFLWGQGLWNTEAFF. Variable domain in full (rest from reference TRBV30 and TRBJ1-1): SQTIHQWPATLVQPVGSPLSLECTVEGTSNPNLYWYRQAAGRGLQLLFYSVGIGQISSEVPQNLSASRPQDRQFILSSKKLLLSDSGFYLCAFLWGQGLWNTEAFFGQGTRLTVV.

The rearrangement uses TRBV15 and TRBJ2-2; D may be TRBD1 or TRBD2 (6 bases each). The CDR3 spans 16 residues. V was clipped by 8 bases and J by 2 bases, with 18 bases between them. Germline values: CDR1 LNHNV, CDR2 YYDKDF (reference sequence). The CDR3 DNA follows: TGTGCCACCTATGGGGGGCGCGGCCCTAACACCGGGGAGCTGTTTTTT. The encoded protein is CATYGGRGPNTGELFF. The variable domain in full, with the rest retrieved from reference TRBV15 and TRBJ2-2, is DAMVIQNPRYQVTQFGKPVTLSCSQTLNHNVMYWYQQKSSQAPKLLFHYYDKDFNNEADTPDNFQSRRPNTSFCFLDIRSPGLGDTAMYLCATYGGRGPNTGELFFGEGSRLTVL.

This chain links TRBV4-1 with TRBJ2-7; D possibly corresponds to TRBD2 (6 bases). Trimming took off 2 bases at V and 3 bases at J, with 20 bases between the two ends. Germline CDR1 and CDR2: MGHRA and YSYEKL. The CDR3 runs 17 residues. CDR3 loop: CASSQPGTGRRGYEQYF. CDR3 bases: TGCGCCAGCAGCCAACCCGGGACTGGTCGTCGTGGCTACGAGCAGTACTTC.

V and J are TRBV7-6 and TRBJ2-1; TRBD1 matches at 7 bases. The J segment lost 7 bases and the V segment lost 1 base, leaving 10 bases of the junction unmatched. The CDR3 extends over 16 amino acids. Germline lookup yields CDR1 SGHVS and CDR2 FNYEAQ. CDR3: CASSLGISGQQNEQFF. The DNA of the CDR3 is TGTGCCAGCAGCTTAGGGATATCGGGACAGCAGAATGAGCAGTTCTTC.

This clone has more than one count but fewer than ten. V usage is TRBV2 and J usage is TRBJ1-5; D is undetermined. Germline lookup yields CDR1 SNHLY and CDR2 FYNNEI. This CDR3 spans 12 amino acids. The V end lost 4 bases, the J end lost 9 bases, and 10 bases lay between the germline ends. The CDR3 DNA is TGTGCCAGCAGTGTATCATTCGGGCCCCAGCATTTT. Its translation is CASSVSFGPQHF.

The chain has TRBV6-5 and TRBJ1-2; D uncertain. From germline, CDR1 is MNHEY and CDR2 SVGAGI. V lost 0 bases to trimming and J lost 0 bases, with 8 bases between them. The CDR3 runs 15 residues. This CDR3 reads CASSYSAQSNYGYTF. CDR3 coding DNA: TGTGCCAGCAGTTACTCGGCACAGTCTAACTATGGCTACACCTTC.

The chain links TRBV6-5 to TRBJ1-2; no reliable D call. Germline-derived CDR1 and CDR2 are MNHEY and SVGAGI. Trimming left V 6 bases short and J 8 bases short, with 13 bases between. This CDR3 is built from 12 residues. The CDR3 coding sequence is TGTGCCAGCAGACAACCGAATCGCGGCTACACCTTC. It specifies CASRQPNRGYTF.

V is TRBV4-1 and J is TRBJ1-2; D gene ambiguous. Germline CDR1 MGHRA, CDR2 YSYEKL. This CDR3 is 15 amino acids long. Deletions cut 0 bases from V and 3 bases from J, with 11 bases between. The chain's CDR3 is CASSQELTAYYGYTF. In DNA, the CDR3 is TGCGCCAGCAGCCAAGAGCTAACGGCATACTATGGCTACACCTTC.